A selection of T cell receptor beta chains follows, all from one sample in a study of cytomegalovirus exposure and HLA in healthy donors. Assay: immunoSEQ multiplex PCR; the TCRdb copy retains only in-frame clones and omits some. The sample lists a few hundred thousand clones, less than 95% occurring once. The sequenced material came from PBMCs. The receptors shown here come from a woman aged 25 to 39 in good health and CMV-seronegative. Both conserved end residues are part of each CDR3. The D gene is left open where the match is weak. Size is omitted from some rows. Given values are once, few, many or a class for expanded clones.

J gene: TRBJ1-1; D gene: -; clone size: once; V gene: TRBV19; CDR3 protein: CASRRRNTEAFF; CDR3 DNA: TGTGCCAGTAGGCGCAGAAACACTGAAGCTTTCTTT
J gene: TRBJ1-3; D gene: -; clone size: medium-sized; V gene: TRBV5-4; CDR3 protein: CASSFQGRHSGNTIYF; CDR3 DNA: TGTGCCAGCAGCTTCCAGGGCCGGCACTCTGGAAACACCATATATTTT
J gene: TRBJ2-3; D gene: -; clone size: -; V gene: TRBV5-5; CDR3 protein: CASSLTWGSTDTQYF; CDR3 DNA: TGTGCCAGCAGCCTCACCTGGGGGAGCACAGATACGCAGTATTTT
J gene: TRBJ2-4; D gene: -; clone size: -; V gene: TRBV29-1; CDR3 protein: CSVSGTAKNIQYF; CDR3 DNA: TGCAGCGTATCCGGGACTGCCAAAAACATTCAGTACTTC
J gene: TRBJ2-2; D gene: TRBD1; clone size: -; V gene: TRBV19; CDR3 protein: CASSTTGAGELFF; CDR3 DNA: TGTGCCAGTAGCACAACAGGGGCCGGGGAGCTGTTTTTT
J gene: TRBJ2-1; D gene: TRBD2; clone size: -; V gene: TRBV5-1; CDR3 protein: CASSKEAGAGNEQFF; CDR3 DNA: TGCGCCAGCAGCAAGGAAGCGGGAGCCGGCAATGAGCAGTTCTTC
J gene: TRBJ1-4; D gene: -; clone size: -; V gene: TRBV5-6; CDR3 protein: CASSLMLDPNEKLFF; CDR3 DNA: TGTGCCAGCAGCTTGATGCTGGACCCTAATGAAAAACTGTTTTTT
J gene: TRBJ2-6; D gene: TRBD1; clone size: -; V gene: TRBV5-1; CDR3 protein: CASSPGQGGGANVLTF; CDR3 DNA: TGCGCCAGCAGCCCAGGACAGGGTGGTGGGGCCAACGTCCTGACTTTC
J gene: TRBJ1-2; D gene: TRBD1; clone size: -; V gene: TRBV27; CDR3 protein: CASSPGTGYVGGEIYTF; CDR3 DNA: TGTGCCAGCAGCCCCGGGACAGGATACGTTGGGGGAGAGATTTACACCTTC
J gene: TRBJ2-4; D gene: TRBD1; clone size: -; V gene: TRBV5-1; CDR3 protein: CASSLVGQGMGTKNIQYF; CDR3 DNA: TGCGCCAGCAGCTTGGTGGGACAGGGGATGGGCACCAAAAACATTCAGTACTTC
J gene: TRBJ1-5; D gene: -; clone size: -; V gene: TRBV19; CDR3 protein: CATARQGNQPQHF; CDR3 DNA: TGTGCCACTGCTAGACAGGGCAATCAGCCCCAGCATTTT
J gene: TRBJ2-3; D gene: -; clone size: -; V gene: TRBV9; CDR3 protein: CASTLTAGTDTQYF; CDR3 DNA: TGTGCCAGCACCCTCACGGCAGGCACAGATACGCAGTATTTT
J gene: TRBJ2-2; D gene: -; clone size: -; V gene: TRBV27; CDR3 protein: CASSLVGGLGTGELFF; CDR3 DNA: TGTGCCAGCAGTTTAGTTGGCGGTCTGGGCACCGGGGAGCTGTTTTTT